The 7 T cell receptor delta chains below come from one sample, sequenced in a study of γδ T cells in repeated Plasmodium falciparum infection. TCRdb reran clone calling via CATT on the multiplex PCR reads. The sample records approximately 60,000 delta-chain clones, 1.7% being singletons. Flow sorting of PBMC yielded separate Vgamma9/Vdelta2+ and Vdelta2-negative gammadelta T cell populations for bulk repertoire analysis. Sequences were obtained from gamma-delta T cells from blood. The receptor set was obtained from a pool of human donors (malaria-infected and uninfected, not separated).

There are a few counts of this clone. The protein held in TCRdb is that of a much larger clone and does not match this DNA's translation at residue 4, likely because of a read error; the protein shown is translated from the DNA. The V call is TRDV1, the J call TRDJ1; the match to TRDD3 covers 7 bases. The J gene, left out of TCRdb, was set here by checking the DNA against germline. Looked up from germline, CDR1 is TSWWSYY and CDR2 is QGS. This CDR3 spans 19 amino acids. CDR3: CALVEPSGGSPPHTDKLIF. In DNA form, the CDR3 reads TGTGCTCTTGTGGAACCCTCCGGGGGATCCCCTCCACACACCGATAAACTCATCTTT.

This clone occurred a few times. The protein TCRdb gives is from a much larger clone and does not agree with this DNA's translation at residue 18, likely a read error; the protein shown here comes from the DNA. This CDR3 reads CAQLSIRSYLLGDSKADRLIF. CDR3 sequence (DNA): TGTGCCCAATTATCTATTCGTTCCTACCTACTGGGGGATAGTAAAGCCGATAGACTCATCTTT. The chain joins TRDV3 to TRDJ1, with TRDD3 matching 11 bases. From germline, CDR1 is TVYSNPD and CDR2 GDNSRS (reference sequence). This CDR3 spans 21 amino acids.

This clone was seen a few times. The protein given by TCRdb reflects a much larger clone and differs at residue 12 from this DNA's translation, likely from a read error; the protein shown is the DNA's translation. The chain employs TRDV1 and TRDJ1; a possible D gene is TRDD2 (5 bases). The length of the CDR3 is 17 residues. The germline gives CDR1 TSWWSYY, CDR2 QGS. Between the trimmed V and J ends, which lost 2 bases and 4 bases, there was a span of 20 bases. The DNA of the CDR3 is TGTGCTCTTGGGGAAGGTTTCCTCCAGACCTACATCGATAAACTCATCTTT. Translated, it gives CALGEGFLQTYIDKLIF.

This clone was counted many times. TCRdb pairs this DNA with a much larger clone's protein that differs at residue 10, likely a read error; the protein shown was translated from the DNA. The rearrangement uses TRDV1 and TRDJ1; D gene uncertain. The CDR3 consists of 16 residues. The V end was cut by 2 bases, the J end by 1 base, with 14 bases between. The germline V gene encodes CDR1 TSWWSYY and CDR2 QGS. CDR3: CALGEIRQGCTDKLIF. As DNA, the CDR3 is TGTGCTCTTGGGGAAATCCGTCAGGGGTGCACCGATAAACTCATCTTT.

This clone was seen repeatedly, ten times or more. A read error is possible here, since a much larger clone lies one base away. DNA of the CDR3: TGTGCTCTTGGGGCGTACCTCCCGTCCTACGACCTCCGGGGGAACACCGATAAACTCATCTTT. Encoded protein: CALGAYLPSYDLRGNTDKLIF. This sequence joins TRDV1 and TRDJ1, with D perhaps TRDD2 or TRDD3 (6 bases each). Germline V gene sequence: CDR1 TSWWSYY, CDR2 QGS. This CDR3 is 21 amino acids long. V dropped 4 bases and J dropped 0 bases, with 30 bases sitting between them.

This clone showed up just a few times. TCRdb has a much larger clone's protein, which differs at residue 9 from the translation of this DNA, likely because of a read error; what is shown is the protein translated from the DNA. This chain links TRDV2 with TRDJ1; 13 bases are a match to TRDD3. The J gene was missing in TCRdb and was found by matching the end of the DNA to germline. The CDR3 sequence is 20 residues long. Losses at the gene ends were 0 bases for V and 9 bases for J; bases not matched to a gene: 21. CDR1 is GEAIGNYY, CDR2 EKD, per germline. The CDR3 bases are TGTGCCTGTGACACCCCTAAGACCGTCCCTGACTGGGGGATACGGTTGGAACTCATCTTT. Protein sequence: CACDTPKTVPDWGIRLELIF.

Details on this clone: This DNA translates differently at residue 19 from the TCRdb protein, which is that of a much larger clone; a read error is likely, and the protein shown is the DNA's own translation. The chain is built from TRDV1 and TRDJ1; 10 nucleotides agree with TRDD3. Germline values: CDR1 TSWWSYY, CDR2 QGS. This CDR3 spans 24 amino acids. CDR3 in amino acids: CALGGEMPSYLSLLTGGFCGKLIF. The CDR3 DNA reads as TGTGCTCTCGGGGGAGAGATGCCTTCCTATCTCTCTCTCCTAACTGGGGGATTTTGCGGTAAACTCATCTTT.